One TCR beta chain is described in this entry. The antigen is unknown. This record comes from a study of cytomegalovirus exposure and HLA in healthy donors. Overall study results and limits: Previously analyzed data showed that most TCR beta V segments were productive at a frequency of about 90% or about 30%.

CDR3 length equals 15 residues. V was pared by 3 bases and J by 5 bases, with 11 bases between. The germline V gene encodes CDR1 SEHNR and CDR2 FQNEAQ (reference sequence). All donors participated as healthy donors of bone marrow. The PCR contained 60 Vbeta and 13 Jbeta primers. Produced via immunoSEQ multiplex PCR; TCRdb's table is partial and in-frame only. The profile shows approximately 190,000 clones, roughly 73% of them singletons. The sequenced sample was PBMCs. This chain uses TRBV7-9 with TRBJ1-6; D perhaps matches TRBD1 (5 bases). The receptor's source is a woman aged 30 to 39 in good health and CMV-seropositive. Here the CDR3 reads CASSFSGTNNSPLHF. CDR3 DNA sequence: TGTGCCAGCAGCTTTAGCGGGACGAATAATTCACCCCTCCACTTT.